These 15 T cell receptor beta chains were all obtained from the same sample, sequenced in a study of T cell responses to AZD1222 COVID-19 vaccine. Using immunoSEQ multiplex PCR, the repertoire was profiled, and TCRdb retains in-frame clones only, with some absent. The data contain about 160,000 clones, more than 80% of them singletons. Here the sequenced sample was peripheral blood, taken on day 0 of AZD1222 vaccination. The source is an adult in good health.

V usage is TRBV19 and J usage is TRBJ2-5; possibly TRBD1 or TRBD2 for D (6 bases each). The germline CDR1 and CDR2 sequences are LNHDA and SQIVND (reference sequence). The CDR3 runs to 14 residues. V shed 5 bases and J shed 2 bases, with 12 bases lying between them. The CDR3 sequence: CASSLSGAQETQYF. The CDR3 nucleotides are TGTGCCAGTAGTCTATCGGGGGCTCAAGAGACCCAGTACTTC.

The V call is TRBV7-8, the J call TRBJ2-5; 9 positions agree with TRBD2. CDR1 SGHVS and CDR2 FQNEAQ come from the germline V gene. V gave up 5 bases and J gave up 5 bases; unmatched junction bases: 18. This CDR3 spans 18 amino acids. Written as DNA, the CDR3 is TGTGCCAGCAGCCCGGGCCCCCTTAGCGCGGGGGGGCTTGAGACCCAGTACTTC. This sequence encodes CASSPGPLSAGGLETQYF.

This chain uses TRBV25-1 with TRBJ2-5, with 9 bases identical to TRBD2. The CDR3 sequence is 18 residues long. Germline V gene lookup returns CDR1 MGHDK and CDR2 SYGVNS. The V and J ends lost 3 bases and 1 base, in that order; junction bases with no gene match: 12. CDR3: CASSEGTGPAGGQETQYF. The CDR3 coding sequence is TGTGCCAGCAGTGAGGGGACTGGCCCAGCGGGGGGCCAAGAGACCCAGTACTTC.

This clone has only a few counts. The chain couples TRBV10-3 to TRBJ2-2; maybe TRBD2 (7 bases). This CDR3 region has 18 residues. Germline CDR1 reads ENHRY; CDR2 reads SYGVKD. V was trimmed by 4 bases and J by 3 bases, leaving 21 bases between them. CDR3 bases: TGTGCCATCAGTGCTGTCGCCCCTGGGGGGGCGGACACCGGGGAGCTGTTTTTT. As protein: CAISAVAPGGADTGELFF.

The rearrangement joins TRBV18 to TRBJ2-3, with a tentative D call TRBD1 (6 bases). CDR3 length: 16 residues. The V and J ends lost 3 bases and 0 bases respectively, with 13 bases between them. Germline V gives CDR1 KGHSH, CDR2 LQKENI. DNA for the CDR3: TGTGCCAGCTCACCCACTACTGGGGGCAGCACAGATACGCAGTATTTT. Protein product: CASSPTTGGSTDTQYF.

The chain recombines TRBV7-2 with TRBJ2-2; D ambiguous. In germline, CDR1 is SGHTA, CDR2 FQGNSA. The germline V and J ends were trimmed by 5 bases and 7 bases, with 11 bases remaining between them. The CDR3 has 13 residues. The DNA of the CDR3 is TGTGCCAGCAGCCCACACTTTTACGGGGAGCTGTTTTTT. Its translation is CASSPHFYGELFF.

On this clone: Other DNA sequences in this specimen translate into the identical CDR3. The chain carries TRBV3-1 (or the pseudogene TRBV3-2) and TRBJ2-3; D not certain. CDR1 and CDR2 from the germline V gene are LGHDT and YNNKEL (reference sequence). CDR3 length: 12 residues. The V end was cut by 3 bases, the J end by 3 bases, with 4 bases between. Here the CDR3 reads CASSQRTDTQYF. The CDR3 nucleotides read TGTGCCAGCAGCCAGCGGACAGATACGCAGTATTTT.

The chain couples TRBV4-1 to TRBJ2-3; 8 bases match TRBD2. The CDR3 spans 15 residues. Losses at the gene ends were 3 bases for V and 5 bases for J; bases not matched to a gene: 7. Germline CDR1 reads MGHRA; CDR2 reads YSYEKL. The CDR3 DNA follows: TGCGCCAGCAGCCACAATAGCGGGGCAGTAGATACGCAGTATTTT. As protein: CASSHNSGAVDTQYF.

This chain uses TRBV6-5 with TRBJ2-3, with D perhaps matching TRBD1 (6 bases). Trimming pared 9 bases from V and 4 bases from J, leaving 14 bases between. The CDR3 loop spans 13 amino acids. Germline CDR1 MNHEY, CDR2 SVGAGI. The CDR3 region has the DNA TGTGCCAGTCATCAGGGGATCGCAGATACGCAGTATTTT. Its translation is CASHQGIADTQYF.

This chain links TRBV5-1 with TRBJ1-1; 7 bases fit TRBD1. V dropped 0 bases and J dropped 1; count of bases not matched to a gene: 0. The germline V gene encodes CDR1 SGHRS and CDR2 YFSETQ. The CDR3 spans 14 residues. Here the CDR3 DNA reads TGCGCCAGCAGCTTGGGGACAGGGAACACTGAAGCTTTCTTT. It yields the protein CASSLGTGNTEAFF. Variable domain in full (rest from reference TRBV5-1 and TRBJ1-1): KAGVTQTPRYLIKTRGQQVTLSCSPISGHRSVSWYQQTPGQGLQFLFEYFSETQRNKGNFPGRFSGRQFSNSRSEMNVSTLELGDSALYLCASSLGTGNTEAFFGQGTRLTVV.

The chain links TRBV6-1 to TRBJ1-4, with D unclear. Looked up from germline, CDR1 is MNHNS and CDR2 is SASEGT. Trimming left V 3 bases short and J 10 bases short, with 15 bases between. The CDR3 spans 14 residues. This chain's CDR3 is CASSESNPGTKLFF. The CDR3 DNA is TGTGCCAGCAGTGAGAGTAATCCTGGAACAAAACTGTTTTTT.

The rearrangement uses TRBV4-1 and TRBJ2-3; the D gene is possibly TRBD1 (7 bases). V was pared by 4 bases and J by 4 bases, with 18 bases between. Germline V lookup: CDR1 MGHRA, CDR2 YSYEKL. This CDR3 region has 16 residues. In DNA form, the CDR3 reads TGCGCCAGCAGCCCATACAGGGGAGGTCGACCAGATACGCAGTATTTT. Translated, it gives CASSPYRGGRPDTQYF.

The rearrangement links TRBV28 to TRBJ2-5; 7 nucleotides align to TRBD1. J gave up 1 base and V 3 bases, and 8 bases lay outside the gene matches. CDR3 size: 16 residues. Germline V gene sequence: CDR1 MDHEN, CDR2 SYDVKM. CDR3 sequence: CASSFSDRTLQETQYF. The DNA for the CDR3 is TGTGCCAGCAGTTTCTCGGACAGGACGCTCCAAGAGACCCAGTACTTC.

Here the CDR3 DNA reads TGTGCCAGCAGTCAATCGGGGGCCAATCAGCCCCAGCATTTT. Amino acid sequence: CASSQSGANQPQHF. The chain is built from TRBV27 and TRBJ1-5, with D possibly matching TRBD1 (6 bases). The CDR3 is 14 amino acids. The V end lost 5 bases, the J end lost 3 bases, and 11 bases lay between the germline ends. Germline V gene lookup returns CDR1 MNHEY and CDR2 SMNVEV (reference sequence).

The V and J genes are TRBV3-1 (or the pseudogene TRBV3-2) and TRBJ1-2; TRBD1 is a possible D gene (6 bases). Trimming stripped 4 bases from V and 6 bases from J, with 27 bases between. The CDR3 extends over 18 amino acids. Germline V gene lookup returns CDR1 LGHDT and CDR2 YNNKEL (reference sequence). CDR3: CASSLSTGSPFAAHGYTF. The CDR3, as DNA: TGTGCCAGCAGCCTGTCAACAGGGTCTCCCTTTGCGGCCCATGGCTACACCTTC.